This T cell receptor beta chain was identified during a study of monozygotic twins with cystic fibrosis. Study outcomes and limitations: Nucleotide-identical clonotype sharing was significantly higher within monozygotic CF twin pairs than between unrelated CF individuals. Co-twins had the most similar V usage for 13 of 16 pairs, J for 8.

Clones were read by immunoSEQ multiplex PCR, and TCRdb kept only the in-frame ones, dropping some. This table has over 14,000 clones, roughly 84% appearing once. As to this clone: Antigen unknown.

Sequencing input: blood. The sequence was obtained from a boy between 10 and 17 years old with cystic fibrosis.

In DNA, the CDR3 is TGTGCCAGCAGCTATCATTATCCAGGGATCTCCTACGAGCAGTACTTC. Protein: CASSYHYPGISYEQYF. This chain uses TRBV7-9 with TRBJ2-7, with D possibly TRBD1 on 5 matching bases. V lost 4 bases and J 0 bases, leaving 16 bases between the germline ends. Germline CDR1 reads SEHNR; CDR2 reads FQNEAQ (reference sequence). This CDR3 has 16 amino acids.